Following are 22 T cell receptor beta chains from one sample sequenced in a study of blood T cell repertoires in COVID-19. Only in-frame clones appear in the TCRdb table, and some are missing; sequencing was by immunoSEQ multiplex PCR. The table includes around 33,000 clones, about 81% detected once. Sequencing was performed on peripheral blood. These receptors came from a man of 80 years or more with acute or convalescent COVID-19.

Only a few counts were recorded for this clone. The chain couples TRBV4-1 to TRBJ2-5, with 9 bases aligning to TRBD2. CDR1 MGHRA and CDR2 YSYEKL come from the germline V gene. With 4 bases clipped from V and 13 bases from J, the junction kept 13 bases outside the gene matches. The CDR3 has 14 residues. The CDR3 is CASSPGIDSGGPYF. CDR3 DNA: TGCGCCAGCAGCCCGGGTATTGATAGCGGGGGTCCGTACTTC.

The genes are TRBV24-1 and TRBJ2-2, with D tentatively TRBD1 (5 bases). The CDR3 length is 14 residues. The germline gives CDR1 KGHDR, CDR2 SFDVKD. Deletions cut 7 bases from V and 6 bases from J, with 14 bases between. CDR3 sequence reads: CATSDTRASGELFF. The CDR3 nucleotides read TGTGCCACCAGCGACACCAGGGCCTCCGGGGAGCTGTTTTTT.

The CDR3 region is CASSQEGHWGSPDTQYF. For the CDR3, the DNA is TGTGCCAGCAGCCAAGAGGGACATTGGGGGTCTCCAGATACGCAGTATTTT. This chain connects TRBV14 to TRBJ2-3, with a tentative D call TRBD1 (6 bases). Germline assignment: CDR1 SGHDN and CDR2 FVKESK. CDR3 length: 17 amino acids. The V gene lost 0 bases and the J gene lost 4 bases, with 17 bases spanning the gap.

The chain links TRBV11-3 to TRBJ2-7; 9 positions agree with TRBD2. CDR1 is SGHNT and CDR2 is YENEEA in the germline V gene. The length of the CDR3 is 15 residues. V lost 5 bases to trimming and J lost 3 bases; unmatched junction nucleotides: 8. CDR3 residues: CASSPDSGGHYEQYF. The CDR3, as DNA: TGTGCCAGCAGCCCAGACAGCGGGGGGCACTACGAGCAGTACTTC.

V is TRBV5-1 and J is TRBJ2-4; perhaps TRBD2 as D (6 bases). The CDR3 extends over 15 amino acids. V shed 0 bases and J shed 8 bases, with 15 bases lying between them. Germline CDR1 reads SGHRS; CDR2 reads YFSETQ. CDR3 loop: CASSLASRPGDIQYF. CDR3 in DNA: TGCGCCAGCAGCTTGGCCAGTCGACCGGGGGACATTCAGTACTTC.

This clone has only a few counts. This sequence joins TRBV7-2 and TRBJ1-1; D is uncertain. The V end lost 3 bases, the J end lost 1 base, and 15 bases lay between the germline ends. Looked up from germline, CDR1 is SGHTA and CDR2 is FQGNSA. CDR3 length: 16 residues. Here the CDR3 DNA reads TGTGCCAGCAGCTTTCTTTTGGGCCAGTCGAACACTGAAGCTTTCTTT. This translates into CASSFLLGQSNTEAFF.

The V call is TRBV10-1, the J call TRBJ1-1; 7 nucleotides match TRBD1. The CDR3 is 17 amino acids. V dropped 3 bases and J dropped 4; count of bases not matched to a gene: 14. Germline CDR1 is WNHNN and CDR2 is SYGVQD (reference sequence). The CDR3 nucleotides are TGCGCCAGCAGTGACCCTGGGGGGCACAGGGGTGTCACTGAAGCTTTCTTT. The encoded protein is CASSDPGGHRGVTEAFF.

V gene TRBV4-1 combines with J gene TRBJ1-1; 9 positions agree with TRBD1. Trimming removed 4 bases from V and 1 base from J; junction bases left unmatched: 7. This CDR3 region has 16 residues. Germline V gene lookup returns CDR1 MGHRA and CDR2 YSYEKL. The CDR3 bases are TGCGCCAGCAGCCGCGATACGGGACAGGGGAACACTGAAGCTTTCTTT. It encodes CASSRDTGQGNTEAFF.

The J gene is TRBJ2-7, the V gene TRBV27, with D possibly TRBD1 on 5 matching bases. The germline V and J ends were trimmed by 3 bases and 5 bases, with 14 bases remaining between them. The CDR3 sequence is 14 residues long. Germline V gene sequence: CDR1 MNHEY, CDR2 SMNVEV (reference sequence). In DNA, the CDR3 is TGTGCCAGCAGTTTGAGGCAGGGCCGGGACGAGCAGTACTTC. It codes for CASSLRQGRDEQYF.

This clone was counted only a few times. The genes are TRBV29-1 and TRBJ2-1; 7 nucleotides line up with TRBD1. Looked up from germline, CDR1 is SQVTM and CDR2 is ANQGSEA. There are 16 residues in the CDR3. J was trimmed by 2 bases and V by 0 bases; bases with no gene match: 7. CDR3 sequence: CSVEDPDRTTYNEQFF. CDR3 DNA sequence: TGCAGCGTTGAAGACCCGGACAGGACCACCTACAATGAGCAGTTCTTC.

V is TRBV5-1 and J is TRBJ2-7; TRBD1 is a possible D gene (6 bases). Germline V lookup: CDR1 SGHRS, CDR2 YFSETQ. This CDR3 region has 15 residues. V dropped 3 bases and J dropped 1 base, with 14 bases sitting between them. The CDR3 DNA sequence: TGCGCCAGCAGCTGGGGACACAGCGCGTCCTACGAGCAGTACTTC. Residues: CASSWGHSASYEQYF.

The DNA for the CDR3 is TGTGCCACTCATAGGGGGGGCGCGGATGCTTTCTTT. This codes for CATHRGGADAFF. V and J are TRBV19 and TRBJ1-1, with a weak D call TRBD1 (6 bases). V shed 10 bases and J shed 11 bases, with 20 bases lying between them. Germline values: CDR1 LNHDA, CDR2 SQIVND (reference sequence). The CDR3 is 12 amino acids.

The V gene is TRBV12-5, the J gene TRBJ2-3, with D uncertain. The CDR3 loop spans 12 amino acids. V was shortened by 4 bases and J by 3 bases, with 5 bases between the two germline ends. From germline, CDR1 is LGHNT and CDR2 FRNRAP. CDR3 in amino acids: CASGSQTDTQYF. CDR3 sequence (DNA): TGTGCTAGTGGTTCCCAAACAGATACGCAGTATTTT.

This rearrangement joins TRBV19 to TRBJ2-3, with D possibly TRBD1 on 6 matching bases. V gave up 10 bases and J gave up 1 base, with 9 bases separating them. The CDR3 contains 12 residues. Germline assignment: CDR1 LNHDA and CDR2 SQIVND (reference sequence). The CDR3 DNA reads TGTGCCACACGGACAGGCACAGATACGCAGTATTTT. This encodes CATRTGTDTQYF.

Only a few counts were recorded for this clone. The V gene is TRBV30, the J gene TRBJ1-2, with TRBD1 as a possible D gene (5 bases). The germline V gene encodes CDR1 GTSNPN and CDR2 SVGIG (reference sequence). The CDR3 contains 14 residues. Written as DNA, the CDR3 is TGTAGCGCCAGGGCAGAAGCGGGGTTCTATGGCTACACCTTC. This gives the protein CSARAEAGFYGYTF.

This sequence joins TRBV12-5 and TRBJ1-1; no definite D call. V dropped 4 bases and J dropped 5 bases, with 14 bases sitting between them. Germline loops: CDR1 LGHNT, CDR2 FRNRAP. The CDR3 is 14 residues long. The chain's CDR3 is CASGYARLRTEAFF. In DNA form, the CDR3 reads TGTGCTAGTGGTTACGCGCGACTTCGGACTGAAGCTTTCTTT.

This chain connects TRBV30 to TRBJ2-3; D possibly corresponds to TRBD1 (5 bases). Germline CDR1 is GTSNPN and CDR2 is SVGIG (reference sequence). The length of the CDR3 is 12 residues. V was shortened by 3 bases and J by 6 bases, with 10 bases between the two germline ends. The CDR3 loop is CAWSRVSDTQYF. The CDR3 region has the DNA TGTGCCTGGAGCAGGGTGTCCGATACGCAGTATTTT.

V usage is TRBV10-1 and J usage is TRBJ2-3, with a weak D call TRBD2 (5 bases). The CDR3 contains 13 residues. The germline V gene encodes CDR1 WNHNN and CDR2 SYGVQD (reference sequence). V gave up 7 bases and J gave up 5 bases, with 13 bases separating them. In nucleotides, the CDR3 is TGCGCCAGCAATCAACCCGAGGGAGATACGCAGTATTTT. It codes for CASNQPEGDTQYF.

This sequence joins TRBV14 and TRBJ1-1; TRBD1 aligns across 7 bases. J lost 4 bases, V lost 4 bases, and 12 bases had no gene match. The CDR3 sequence is 16 residues long. The germline gives CDR1 SGHDN, CDR2 FVKESK. CDR3 residues: CASSRRAGGGGTEAFF. CDR3 DNA sequence: TGTGCCAGCAGCCGGAGGGCAGGGGGTGGAGGCACTGAAGCTTTCTTT.

The chain couples TRBV10-3 to TRBJ2-4; weak D call: TRBD1 (5 bases). The CDR3 is made up of 14 amino acids. Germline values: CDR1 ENHRY, CDR2 SYGVKD. V lost 3 bases, J lost 7 bases, and 13 bases lay in between. The DNA of the CDR3 is TGTGCCATCAGTGACGGTGCAAGGGGTAACATTCAGTACTTC. Translation: CAISDGARGNIQYF.

The V and J genes are TRBV18 and TRBJ2-7; a possible D gene is TRBD1 (6 bases). Germline V CDR1 and CDR2: KGHSH, LQKENI. V lost 2 bases, J lost 3 bases, and 11 bases lay in between. There are 14 residues in the CDR3. CDR3 loop: CASSPNRASYEQYF. CDR3 DNA: TGTGCCAGCTCACCAAACAGGGCGAGCTACGAGCAGTACTTC.

V gene TRBV9 combines with J gene TRBJ2-1; D gene unclear. The CDR3 spans 16 residues. V dropped 3 bases and J dropped 2 bases, with 15 bases sitting between them. The germline gives CDR1 SGDLS, CDR2 YYNGEE. The CDR3 loop reads CASSETWRRTYNEQFF. The CDR3 DNA is TGTGCCAGCAGCGAAACGTGGCGGCGAACCTACAATGAGCAGTTCTTC.